This T cell receptor (beta chain) was recovered during a study of cytomegalovirus exposure and HLA in healthy donors. General study results and limits: A classifier reportedly called cytomegalovirus status with high sensitivity and specificity.

Assay used: immunoSEQ multiplex PCR; TCRdb lists only in-frame clones, some missing. In the table there are 75,000 to 95,000 clones, roughly 96% of which are singletons. Losses at the gene ends were 7 bases for V and 3 bases for J; bases not matched to a gene: 6. Germline V gene sequence: CDR1 SGHRS, CDR2 YFSETQ. The length of the CDR3 is 14 residues. On this clone: The antigen is not known.

The TCR sequence derives from a man between 18 and 29 years old in good health and CMV-seronegative. The sample comprised PBMCs. The chain links TRBV5-1 to TRBJ2-1, with 8 bases fitting TRBD2. The CDR3, as DNA: TGCGCCAGCGCGGGGGGAGAGCTCTACAATGAGCAGTTCTTC. It is translated as CASAGGELYNEQFF.